The 3 T cell receptor beta chains given below trace back to one sample, sequenced in a study of T cell repertoires and Cas9 in healthy adults. Using immunoSEQ multiplex PCR, the repertoire was profiled, and TCRdb retains in-frame clones only, with some absent. The data show tens of thousands of clones, roughly 90% seen once. Material for sequencing was CD4+ effector T cells (CD127+, CD25-, CD137-, CD154-) from PBMCs; culture status not recorded. These receptor sequences come from a human donor in good health.

The CDR3 protein is CASSIGRDFEQYF. CDR3 DNA: TGTGCCAGCAGCATAGGCAGGGATTTCGAGCAGTACTTC. The chain carries TRBV6-5 and TRBJ2-7; D is possibly TRBD1 (5 bases). The ends were cut back, 6 bases at V and 6 bases at J, with 15 bases in the middle. Germline CDR1 and CDR2: MNHEY and SVGAGI. The CDR3 contains 13 residues.

The chain links TRBV28 to TRBJ1-5; D not resolved. V was pared by 5 bases and J by 7 bases, with 12 bases between. The CDR3 runs to 13 residues. Germline V gene data show CDR1 as MDHEN and CDR2 as SYDVKM. The CDR3 loop is CASSLVSLQPQHF. CDR3 DNA sequence: TGTGCCAGCAGTCTAGTTTCATTACAGCCCCAGCATTTT.

The chain joins TRBV19 to TRBJ1-1, with TRBD1 as a possible D gene (6 bases). Per germline, CDR1 LNHDA and CDR2 SQIVND (reference sequence). V was trimmed by 8 bases and J by 1 base, leaving 11 bases between them. The CDR3 has 13 amino acids. In nucleotides, the CDR3 is TGTGCCAGTTCCGACAGGAGGAACACTGAAGCTTTCTTT. It encodes CASSDRRNTEAFF.